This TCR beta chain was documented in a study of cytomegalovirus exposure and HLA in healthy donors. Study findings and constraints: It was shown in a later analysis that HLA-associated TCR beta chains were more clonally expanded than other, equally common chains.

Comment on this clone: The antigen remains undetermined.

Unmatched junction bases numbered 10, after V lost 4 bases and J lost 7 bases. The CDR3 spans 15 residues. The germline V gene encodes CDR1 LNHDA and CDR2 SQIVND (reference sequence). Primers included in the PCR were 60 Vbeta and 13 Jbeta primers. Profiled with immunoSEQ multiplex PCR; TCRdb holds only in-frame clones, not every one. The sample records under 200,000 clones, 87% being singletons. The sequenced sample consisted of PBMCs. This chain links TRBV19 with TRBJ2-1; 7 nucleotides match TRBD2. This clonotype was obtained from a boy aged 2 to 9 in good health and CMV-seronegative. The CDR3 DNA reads TGTGCCAGTAGTAAGAGGACTAGAGGGTTGAATGAGCAGTTCTTC. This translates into CASSKRTRGLNEQFF.